A selection of T cell receptor beta chains follows, all from one sample in a study. TCRdb re-called the RT-PCR reads through MiXCR, storing one row per CDR3 protein. The table includes about 680,000 distinct CDR3 sequences, 13% to 15% detected once. Input material: memory CD4+ T cells from blood. These receptors were collected from a female donor in good health, serving as a healthy control. Both conserved end residues are part of each CDR3. D genes are given only for firm matches. Part of the rows lack a size; the others show once, few, many or a class for expanded clones.

cdr3_aa cdr3_nt clone_size j_call v_call d_call
CASSLYSSGLAAHTGELFF TGTGCCAGCTCGCTATATTCCTCGGGACTAGCGGCCCACACCGGGGAGCTGTTTTTT . TRBJ2-2 TRBV18 TRBD2
CSVAGGQNTGELFF TGCAGCGTTGCGGGAGGCCAGAACACCGGGGAGCTGTTTTTT many TRBJ2-2 TRBV29-1 TRBD2
CASSLGILAGFDEQFF TGTGCCAGCAGCTTAGGAATCCTAGCGGGATTCGATGAGCAGTTCTTC few TRBJ2-1 TRBV11-2 TRBD2
CSASSTDDDTQYF TGCAGTGCTAGTTCTACCGATGATGATACGCAGTATTTT . TRBJ2-3 TRBV20-1 .
CSAPSAGGIQETQYF TGCAGTGCCCCCTCCGCAGGGGGCATCCAAGAGACCCAGTACTTC few TRBJ2-5 TRBV20-1 TRBD1
CASSTRGGIQETQYF TGTGCCAGCAGCACCCGTGGGGGGATCCAAGAGACCCAGTACTTC . TRBJ2-5 TRBV7-9 .
CSASRQGNTDTQYF TGCAGTGCTTCACGACAGGGGAACACAGATACGCAGTATTTT few TRBJ2-3 TRBV20-1 TRBD1
CASSLSQSTSGNTIYF TGCGCCAGCAGCTTGTCGCAGTCTACGTCTGGAAACACCATATATTTT many TRBJ1-3 TRBV5-1 .
CAITIGTNPSYEQYF TGTGCCATCACTATTGGGACAAACCCCTCCTACGAGCAGTACTTC few TRBJ2-7 TRBV10-3 .
CSAHPAGQASSYEQYF TGCAGCGCACACCCGGCAGGACAGGCAAGCTCCTACGAGCAGTACTTC many TRBJ2-7 TRBV29-1 TRBD1
CASSYEWDPAGETQYF TGTGCCAGCAGTTACGAGTGGGACCCTGCCGGAGAGACCCAGTACTTC few TRBJ2-5 TRBV6-6 .
CSARGDKWGIPTQYF TGCAGTGCTAGAGGGGACAAATGGGGGATACCGACCCAGTACTTC many TRBJ2-5 TRBV20-1 .
CASSFGGTDYNEQFF TGTGCCAGCAGCTTTGGTGGGACGGATTACAATGAGCAGTTCTTC . TRBJ2-1 TRBV11-2 .
CSATPSGSTDTQYF TGCAGTGCTACCCCTAGCGGGAGTACAGATACGCAGTATTTT many TRBJ2-3 TRBV20-1 TRBD2
CASSYVGTAWYEQYF TGTGCCAGCAGTTACGTGGGCACAGCTTGGTACGAGCAGTACTTC . TRBJ2-7 TRBV6-5 .
CSYRTSGSYEQYF TGCAGTTACCGGACTAGCGGGAGTTACGAGCAGTACTTC few TRBJ2-7 TRBV20-1 TRBD2
CASRQGRGLGANVLTF TGTGCCAGCAGACAGGGGCGGGGGTTGGGGGCCAACGTCCTGACTTTC . TRBJ2-6 TRBV5-6 .
CASSLGEGYEQYF TGTGCCAGCAGCTTAGGGGAGGGGTACGAGCAGTACTTC many TRBJ2-7 TRBV11-1 TRBD2
CASTESGSAYEQYF TGTGCCAGCACCGAAAGCGGGAGTGCCTACGAGCAGTACTTC many TRBJ2-7 TRBV7-2 TRBD2
CATSVQEGEQYF TGTGCCACCAGTGTGCAGGAGGGGGAGCAGTACTTC few TRBJ2-7 TRBV24-1 .